This T cell receptor (beta chain) came from a study of cytomegalovirus exposure and HLA in healthy donors. Study-level results: The classifier was said to identify cytomegalovirus status with high specificity and sensitivity.

Sequencing used immunoSEQ multiplex PCR; TCRdb keeps in-frame clones, though not all of them. The data show more than 300,000 clones, about nine tenths seen once. The donors were part of the validation cohort, which consisted of over a hundred subjects and was separate from the first cohort of roughly 620 subjects. About this clone itself: The antigen remains undetermined.

This clonotype was obtained from a woman aged 18-30 years in good health and CMV-seronegative. The sample taken for sequencing was PBMCs.

CDR3 in amino acids: CASSQDRGGRGEKLFF. In DNA form, the CDR3 reads TGCGCCAGCAGCCAAGATCGGGGAGGGCGAGGTGAAAAACTGTTTTTT. The chain employs TRBV4-1 and TRBJ1-4; D remains unclear. The CDR3 is made up of 16 amino acids. The V gene lost 0 bases and the J gene lost 7 bases, with 15 bases spanning the gap. CDR1 and CDR2 from the germline V gene are MGHRA and YSYEKL.